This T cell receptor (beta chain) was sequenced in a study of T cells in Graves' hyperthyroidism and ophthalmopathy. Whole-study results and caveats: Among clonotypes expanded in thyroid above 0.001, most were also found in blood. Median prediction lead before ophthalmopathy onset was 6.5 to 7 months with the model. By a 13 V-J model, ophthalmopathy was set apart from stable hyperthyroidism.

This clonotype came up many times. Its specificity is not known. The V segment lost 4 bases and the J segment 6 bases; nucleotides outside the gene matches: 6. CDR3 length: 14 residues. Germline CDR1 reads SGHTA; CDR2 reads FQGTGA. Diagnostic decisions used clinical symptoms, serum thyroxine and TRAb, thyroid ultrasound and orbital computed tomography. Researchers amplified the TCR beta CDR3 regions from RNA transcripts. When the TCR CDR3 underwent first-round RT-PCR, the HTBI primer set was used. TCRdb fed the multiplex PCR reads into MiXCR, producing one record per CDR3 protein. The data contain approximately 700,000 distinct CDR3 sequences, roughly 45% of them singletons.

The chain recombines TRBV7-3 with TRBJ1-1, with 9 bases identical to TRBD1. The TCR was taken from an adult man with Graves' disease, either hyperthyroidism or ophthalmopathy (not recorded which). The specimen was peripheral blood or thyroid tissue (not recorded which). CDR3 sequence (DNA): TGTGCCAGCAGCTCCACAGGGGGCAGGGCTGAAGCTTTCTTT. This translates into CASSSTGGRAEAFF.